The following is a T cell receptor (beta chain) sequence with its context. This same CDR3 is encoded by further DNA sequences in the sample. Authors' analysis steps: Scientists estimated how many nucleated cells there were by amplifying reference gene primers. The repertoire was sequenced with immunoSEQ multiplex PCR; TCRdb's copy has only in-frame clones and lacks some. V and J calls and clone size are given by that table; D and trimming were obtained from the DNA. The sample shows fewer than 250,000 clones, around four fifths of them seen only once. This sample is drawn from a study of blood T cell repertoires in COVID-19. For the study at large: The analysed material was cDNA or gDNA that came from T cells, B-cell-depleted T cells, or PBMCs.

Sequencing input: peripheral blood. The receptor's source is a woman older than 75 with COVID-19, enrolled during active disease.

CDR3 in DNA: TGTGCCAGCTCAGGACAGGGTTCGAATTCACCCCTCCACTTT. Protein sequence: CASSGQGSNSPLHF. V and J are TRBV18 and TRBJ1-6; 8 bases line up with TRBD1. CDR1 is KGHSH and CDR2 is LQKENI in the germline V gene. The CDR3 is made up of 14 amino acids. After removal of 5 bases from V and 7 bases from J, the junction contained 4 bases not matched to a gene.